This T cell receptor beta chain derives from a study of cytomegalovirus exposure and HLA in healthy donors. Study-wide results and limits: Based on reports, TCR beta sequences accurately predicted HLA-A and HLA-B alleles for most subjects.

The PCR had 60 Vbeta and 13 Jbeta primers. Data came from immunoSEQ multiplex PCR; TCRdb stores just in-frame clones and leaves some out. In all, the sample yields about 210,000 clones. About this clone itself: Its antigen is unidentified.

Germline values: CDR1 LNHNV, CDR2 YYDKDF (reference sequence). The CDR3 runs to 17 residues. The J segment lost 6 bases and the V segment lost 3 bases, leaving 9 bases of the junction unmatched. The source of this sequence is a woman aged 25 to 39 in good health and CMV-seropositive. This chain connects TRBV15 to TRBJ1-5, with 12 bases aligning to TRBD1. Sequenced: PBMCs. In nucleotides, the CDR3 is TGTGCCACCAGCAGGGGACAGGGGGCGTTTCGGCGTCAGCCCCAGCATTTT. This codes for CATSRGQGAFRRQPQHF.